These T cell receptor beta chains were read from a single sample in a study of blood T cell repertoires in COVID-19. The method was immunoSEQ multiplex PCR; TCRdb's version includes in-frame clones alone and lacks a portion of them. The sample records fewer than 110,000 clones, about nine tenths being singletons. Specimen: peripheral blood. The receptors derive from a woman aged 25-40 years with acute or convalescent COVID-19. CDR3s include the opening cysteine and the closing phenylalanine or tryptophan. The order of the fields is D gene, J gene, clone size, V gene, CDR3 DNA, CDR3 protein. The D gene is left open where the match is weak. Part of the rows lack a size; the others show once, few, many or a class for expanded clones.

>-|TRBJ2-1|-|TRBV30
TGTGCCATATACCCGGTTCGCGGAGGCAACTACAATGAGCAGTTCTTC
CAIYPVRGGNYNEQFF
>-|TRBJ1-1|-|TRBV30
TGTGCCTGGAACGAGATTAACACTGAAGCTTTCTTT
CAWNEINTEAFF
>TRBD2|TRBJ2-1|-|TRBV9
TGTGCCAGCAGCCCCCGTTGGGGTAGCGGGGGGGCCCACAATGAGCAGTTCTTC
CASSPRWGSGGAHNEQFF
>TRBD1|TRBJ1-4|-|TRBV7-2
TGTGCCAGCAGCCACGGGACAGGGGTCATTGAAAAACTGTTTTTT
CASSHGTGVIEKLFF
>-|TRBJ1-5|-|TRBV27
TGTGCCAGCAGACCCGGGGGGGGGACTCAGCCCCAGCATTTT
CASRPGGGTQPQHF
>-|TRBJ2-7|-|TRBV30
TGTGCCTGGAGTGGCCTTGGAGGGGTTCTATCCTACGAGCAGTACTTC
CAWSGLGGVLSYEQYF
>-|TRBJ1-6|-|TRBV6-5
TGTGCCAGCAGCCCCAAGGGACACCAAAATTCACCCCTCCACTTT
CASSPKGHQNSPLHF
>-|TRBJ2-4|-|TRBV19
TGTGCCAGTAGTATTTCCCAGTCCAACATTCAGTACTTC
CASSISQSNIQYF
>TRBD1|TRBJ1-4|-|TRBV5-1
TGCGCCAGCAGTTATTCGACAGGGGGTAATGAAAAACTGTTTTTT
CASSYSTGGNEKLFF
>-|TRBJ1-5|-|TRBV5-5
TGTGCCAGCAGTAAGGGCGGGGTTTTGAGCAATCAGCCCCAGCATTTT
CASSKGGVLSNQPQHF
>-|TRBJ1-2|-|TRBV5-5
TGTGCCAGCAGCTTGCAAGGGGGCTATGGCTACACCTTC
CASSLQGGYGYTF
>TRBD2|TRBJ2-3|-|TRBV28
TGTGCCAGCAGTTTTGGGACTAGGCCCTTCCCGCAGTATTTT
CASSFGTRPFPQYF
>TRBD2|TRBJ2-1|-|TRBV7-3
TGTGCCAGCAGCCTAGCGGGAGATCATTATGAGCAGTTCTTC
CASSLAGDHYEQFF
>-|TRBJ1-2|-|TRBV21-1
TGTGCCAGCAGCAAAGGTGTAAGGTCCCTCCGCCCAGGGACCTTC
CASSKGVRSLRPGTF
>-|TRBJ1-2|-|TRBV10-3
TGTGCCAACTGGACACCCGGTAACTATGGCTACACCTTC
CANWTPGNYGYTF
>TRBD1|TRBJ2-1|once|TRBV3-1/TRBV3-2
TGTGCCAGCAGCCTATACAACAGGGGTGGCAATGAGCAGTTCTTC
CASSLYNRGGNEQFF
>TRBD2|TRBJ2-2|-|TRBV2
TGTGCCAGCAGTGACGTCTTTGGGCTAGCGGGGGGGCCAGTCACCGGGGAGCTGTTTTTT
CASSDVFGLAGGPVTGELFF
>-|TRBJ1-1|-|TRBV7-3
TGTGCCAGCAGCTTAATGGGCAGGGGAGGGACTGAAGCTTTCTTT
CASSLMGRGGTEAFF
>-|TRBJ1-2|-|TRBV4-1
TGCGCCAGCAGCCAAGCAGGGAACTATGGCTACACCTTC
CASSQAGNYGYTF
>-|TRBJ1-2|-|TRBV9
TGTGCCAGCAGTGGAGAGGGGGACTATGGCTACACCTTC
CASSGEGDYGYTF
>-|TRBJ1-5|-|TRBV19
TGTGCCAGTAGTATCTTAGAGTGGGGGGTAGGCAATCAGCCCCAGCATTTT
CASSILEWGVGNQPQHF
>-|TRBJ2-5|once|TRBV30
TGTGCCTGGAGTCAGGGTGGCGAGACCCAGTACTTC
CAWSQGGETQYF
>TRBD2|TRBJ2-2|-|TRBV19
TGTGCCAGTAGTAATCTGGCGGGAGGTCACACCGGGGAGCTGTTTTTT
CASSNLAGGHTGELFF
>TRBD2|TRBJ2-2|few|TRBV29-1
TGCAGCGTTGGACTAGCCGCTAACACCGGGGAGCTGTTTTTT
CSVGLAANTGELFF
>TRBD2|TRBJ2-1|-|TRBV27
TGTGCCAGCAGCCTTGACGGCACCCTAGCGGTCGACAATGAGCAGTTCTTC
CASSLDGTLAVDNEQFF
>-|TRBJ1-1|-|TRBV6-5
TGTGCCAGCAGTTACGCGGGAAGGGGGAACACTGAAGCTTTCTTT
CASSYAGRGNTEAFF
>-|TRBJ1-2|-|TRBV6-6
TGTGCCAGCAGCCCAACCCCGACAGAGGGCTACACCTTC
CASSPTPTEGYTF
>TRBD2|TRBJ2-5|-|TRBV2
TGTGCCAGCAGTGGTACTAGCGGGAGATTTATGCAAGAGACCCAGTACTTC
CASSGTSGRFMQETQYF
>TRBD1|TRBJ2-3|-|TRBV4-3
TGCGCCAGCAGCCAGGGGACAGCGGATACGCAGTATTTT
CASSQGTADTQYF
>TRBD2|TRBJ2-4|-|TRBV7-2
TGTGCCAGCAGCTTAGGACTAGCGGGAGGAACCAAAAACATTCAGTACTTC
CASSLGLAGGTKNIQYF
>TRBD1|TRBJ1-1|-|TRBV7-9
TGTGCCAGCAGACCACGGACAGGGGAACCTTTCTTT
CASRPRTGEPFF
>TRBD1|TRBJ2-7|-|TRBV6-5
TGTGCCAGCGGGGGGACAGGGTTCCTAGGGCAGTACTTC
CASGGTGFLGQYF
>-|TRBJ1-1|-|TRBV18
TGTGCCAGCTCACCGCGACAGGACGACTTGAACACTGAAGCTTTCTTT
CASSPRQDDLNTEAFF
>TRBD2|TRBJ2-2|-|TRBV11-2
TGTGCCAGCAGCTCGACTAGCGGGGGGGCCGGGGAGCTGTTTTTT
CASSSTSGGAGELFF
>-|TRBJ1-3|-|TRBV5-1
TGCGCCAGCAGCTTGGACCCAACAGTCAGGTACTCTGGAAACACCATATATTTT
CASSLDPTVRYSGNTIYF
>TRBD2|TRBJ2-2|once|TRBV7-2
TGTGCCAGCAGCTTAGTGGCGGGGGCGAACACCGGGGAGCTGTTTTTT
CASSLVAGANTGELFF
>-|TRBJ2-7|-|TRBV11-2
TGTGCCAGCAGCACCCAACGAGGGATCTACGAGCAGTACTTC
CASSTQRGIYEQYF
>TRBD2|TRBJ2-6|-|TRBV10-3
TGTGCCATCAGTGGCGGGCTAGCGGGATCTTCTGGGGCCAACGTCCTGACTTTC
CAISGGLAGSSGANVLTF
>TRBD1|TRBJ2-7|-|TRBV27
TGTGCCAGCACTCTGCCAGGGACAGGGAGCTCCTACGAGCAGTACTTC
CASTLPGTGSSYEQYF
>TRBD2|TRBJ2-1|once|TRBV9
TGTGCCAGCAGCGTAGTCGCGGGAGGAGTACAGTTCTTC
CASSVVAGGVQFF
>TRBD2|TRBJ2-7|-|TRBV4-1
TGCGCCAGCAGCCAAGATTTTTTGCGGGCGGGAGGCTCCTACGAGCAGTACTTC
CASSQDFLRAGGSYEQYF
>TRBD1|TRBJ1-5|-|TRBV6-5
TGTGCCAGCAGTTCGAGACAGGGGATCAATCAGCCCCAGCATTTT
CASSSRQGINQPQHF
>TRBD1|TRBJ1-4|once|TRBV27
TGTGCCAGCAGTTCGGGACAGGGGTATGAAAAACTGTTTTTT
CASSSGQGYEKLFF
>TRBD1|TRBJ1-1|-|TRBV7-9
TGTGCCAGCAGCTCGGACAGGGAACGGAAGAACACTGAAGCTTTCTTT
CASSSDRERKNTEAFF
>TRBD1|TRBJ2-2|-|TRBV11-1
TGTGCCAGCAGCCGCGACAGGGGGGACACCGGGGAGCTGTTTTTT
CASSRDRGDTGELFF
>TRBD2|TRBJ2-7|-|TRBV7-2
TGTGCCAGCAGGGGCGGGACTAGCGGGAGCAGCTACGAGCAGTACTTC
CASRGGTSGSSYEQYF
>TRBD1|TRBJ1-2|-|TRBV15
TGTGCCACCAGCAGAGAGGGACAGCTCTATGGCTACACCTTC
CATSREGQLYGYTF
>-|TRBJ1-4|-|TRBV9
TGTGCCAGCAGCGTAGGGGCGGGGTGGACTAATGAAAAACTGTTTTTT
CASSVGAGWTNEKLFF
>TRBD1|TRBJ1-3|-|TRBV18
TGTGCCAGCTCACCACGGCCGACAGGGGCTGGAAACACCATATATTTT
CASSPRPTGAGNTIYF
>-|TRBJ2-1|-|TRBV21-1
TGTGCCAGCAGCGTCGGTAGCGGAGACTACAATGAGCAGTTCTTC
CASSVGSGDYNEQFF
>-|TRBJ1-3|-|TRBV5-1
TGCGCCAGCAGTAATCCTACCGGAGAGGGAAACACCATATATTTT
CASSNPTGEGNTIYF